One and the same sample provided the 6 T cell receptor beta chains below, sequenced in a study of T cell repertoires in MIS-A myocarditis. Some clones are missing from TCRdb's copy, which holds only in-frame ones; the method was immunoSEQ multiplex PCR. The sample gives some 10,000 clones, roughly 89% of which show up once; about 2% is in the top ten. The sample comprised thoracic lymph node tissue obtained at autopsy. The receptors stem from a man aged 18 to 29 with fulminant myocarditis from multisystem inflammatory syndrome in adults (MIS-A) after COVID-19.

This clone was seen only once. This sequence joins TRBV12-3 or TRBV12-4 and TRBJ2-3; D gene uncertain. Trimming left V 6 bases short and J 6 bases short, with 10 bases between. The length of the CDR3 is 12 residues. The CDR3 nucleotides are TGTGCCAGCAGGACAACGTGGGATACGCAGTATTTT. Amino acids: CASRTTWDTQYF.

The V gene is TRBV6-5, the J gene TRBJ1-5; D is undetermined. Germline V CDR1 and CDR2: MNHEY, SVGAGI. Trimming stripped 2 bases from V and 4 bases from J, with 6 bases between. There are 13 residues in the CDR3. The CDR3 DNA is TGTGCCAGCAGTTACAGTCTGAATCAGCCCCAGCATTTT. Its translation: CASSYSLNQPQHF.

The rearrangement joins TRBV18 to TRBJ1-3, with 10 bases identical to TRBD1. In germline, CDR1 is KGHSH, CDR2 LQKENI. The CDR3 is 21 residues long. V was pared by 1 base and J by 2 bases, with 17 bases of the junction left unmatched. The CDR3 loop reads CASSPRNSGTGAFNTGNTIYF. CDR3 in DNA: TGTGCCAGCTCACCACGCAACAGCGGGACAGGGGCTTTTAATACTGGAAACACCATATATTTT. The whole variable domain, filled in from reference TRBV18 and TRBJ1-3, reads NAGVMQNPRHLVRRRGQEARLRCSPMKGHSHVYWYRQLPEEGLKFMVYLQKENIIDESGMPKERFSAEFPKEGPSILRIQQVVRGDSAAYFCASSPRNSGTGAFNTGNTIYFGEGSWLTVV.

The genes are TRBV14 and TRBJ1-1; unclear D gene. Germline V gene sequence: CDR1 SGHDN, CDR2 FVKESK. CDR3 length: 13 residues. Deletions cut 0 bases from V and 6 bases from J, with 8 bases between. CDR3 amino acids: CASSQDLVPEAFF. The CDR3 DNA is TGTGCCAGCAGCCAAGATTTGGTTCCTGAAGCTTTCTTT.

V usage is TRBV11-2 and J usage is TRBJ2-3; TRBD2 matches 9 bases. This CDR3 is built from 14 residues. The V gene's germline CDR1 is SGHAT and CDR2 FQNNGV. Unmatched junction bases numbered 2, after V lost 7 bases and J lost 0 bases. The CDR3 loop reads CASTSGVSTDTQYF. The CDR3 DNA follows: TGTGCCAGCACTAGCGGGGTTAGCACAGATACGCAGTATTTT.

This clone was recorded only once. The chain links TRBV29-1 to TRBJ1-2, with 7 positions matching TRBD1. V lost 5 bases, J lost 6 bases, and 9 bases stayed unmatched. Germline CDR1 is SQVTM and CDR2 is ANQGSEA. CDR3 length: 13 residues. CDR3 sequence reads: CSVFGTDGHGYTF. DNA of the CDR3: TGCAGCGTTTTCGGGACAGATGGCCATGGCTACACCTTC.